The 9 T cell receptor beta chains below come from one sample, sequenced in a study of PD-1 blockade in classical Hodgkin lymphoma. Profiling relied on immunoSEQ multiplex PCR, and the TCRdb table lists in-frame clones only, not all of them. The profile shows approximately 14,000 clones, 82% of them singletons. Every patient was affected by relapse after autologous stem cell transplantation, while exposure to brentuximab vedotin was not uniform. Sequencing was performed on peripheral blood mononuclear cells (PBMCs), taken at baseline. The receptor source for this set is a human donor with classical Hodgkin lymphoma.

This chain connects TRBV9 to TRBJ2-3; 8 bases are shared with TRBD1. Germline V lookup: CDR1 SGDLS, CDR2 YYNGEE. The CDR3 loop spans 14 amino acids. The V segment lost 0 bases and the J segment 9 bases; nucleotides outside the gene matches: 6. CDR3 region: CASSVAVGTGTQYF. For the CDR3, the DNA is TGTGCCAGCAGCGTAGCTGTGGGGACAGGAACGCAGTATTTT.

This chain joins TRBV27 and TRBJ2-7, with 10 positions matching TRBD1. CDR1 MNHEY and CDR2 SMNVEV come from the germline V gene (reference sequence). This CDR3 region has 16 residues. Trimming took 5 bases from V and 2 from J; bases not matched to a gene: 9. The CDR3: CASSRTGTGDTYEQYF. In DNA, the CDR3 is TGTGCCAGCAGTCGTACCGGGACAGGGGATACCTACGAGCAGTACTTC.

The rearrangement links TRBV7-8 to TRBJ2-1; 8 nucleotides line up with TRBD1. Germline CDR1 reads SGHVS; CDR2 reads FQNEAQ. Trimming at V came to 4 bases and at J to 4 bases, leaving 12 bases not matched to a gene. The CDR3 sequence is 17 residues long. CDR3: CASSSRRQGKDYNEQFF. DNA of the CDR3: TGTGCCAGCAGCTCCCGGAGACAGGGGAAGGATTACAATGAGCAGTTCTTC. Based on the CDR3 plus reference TRBV7-8 and TRBJ2-1, the full variable domain is GAGVSQSPRYKVAKRGQDVALRCDPISGHVSLFWYQQALGQGPEFLTYFQNEAQLDKSGLPSDRFFAERPEGSVSTLKIQRTQQEDSAVYLCASSSRRQGKDYNEQFFGPGTRLTVL.

V gene TRBV5-1 combines with J gene TRBJ1-3, with a possible D match to TRBD1 (5 bases). CDR3 length: 15 residues. CDR1 SGHRS and CDR2 YFSETQ come from the germline V gene. V lost 4 bases to trimming and J lost 4 bases, with 15 bases between them. CDR3 DNA sequence: TGCGCCAGCAGCACGGGGACCTCTAAAGGAAACACCATATATTTT. Its protein is CASSTGTSKGNTIYF.

The chain is built from TRBV5-8 and TRBJ2-4; TRBD1 agrees at 9 bases. The CDR3 has 15 amino acids. V lost 0 bases, J lost 3 bases, and 1 base stayed unmatched. Germline V CDR1 and CDR2: SGHTS, YDEGEE. CDR3 coding DNA: TGTGCCAGCAGCTTGGGGACAGGGGACAAAAACATTCAGTACTTC. It codes for CASSLGTGDKNIQYF. Full variable domain (rest looked up from reference TRBV5-8 and TRBJ2-4): EAGVTQSPTHLIKTRGQQATLRCSPISGHTSVYWYQQALGLGLQFLLWYDEGEERNRGNFPPRFSGRQFPNYSSELNVNALELEDSALYLCASSLGTGDKNIQYFGAGTRLSVL.

This clone appeared a few times. The rearrangement uses TRBV5-1 and TRBJ1-2; 11 positions agree with TRBD1. The trim removed 3 bases at V and 3 bases at J, leaving 4 bases unmatched. This CDR3 comprises 15 residues. CDR1 is SGHRS and CDR2 is YFSETQ in the germline V gene. CDR3 in DNA: TGCGCCAGCAGCTGGACAGGGGGCCGGGACTATGGCTACACCTTC. Its protein product is CASSWTGGRDYGYTF.

This chain connects TRBV6-1 to TRBJ2-7; D not resolved. The CDR3 loop spans 13 amino acids. Germline V CDR1 and CDR2: MNHNS, SASEGT. V was shortened by 3 bases and J by 2 bases, with 8 bases between the two germline ends. DNA of the CDR3: TGTGCCAGCAGTGATCAGAAGGCCTACGAGCAGTACTTC. This translates into CASSDQKAYEQYF.

This chain uses TRBV19 with TRBJ1-3; the D gene is possibly TRBD1 (6 bases). The CDR3 is 21 amino acids. CDR1 is LNHDA, CDR2 SQIVND, per germline (reference sequence). V was shortened by 7 bases and J by 1 base, with 32 bases between the two germline ends. The CDR3 bases are TGTGCCAGTAATCCCCTCGGCTTGGACAGCACTACCGTTTTGTCTGGAAACACCATATATTTT. It yields the protein CASNPLGLDSTTVLSGNTIYF. Based on the CDR3 plus reference TRBV19 and TRBJ1-3, the full variable domain is DGGITQSPKYLFRKEGQNVTLSCEQNLNHDAMYWYRQDPGQGLRLIYYSQIVNDFQKGDIAEGYSVSREKKESFPLTVTSAQKNPTAFYLCASNPLGLDSTTVLSGNTIYFGEGSWLTVV.

V is TRBV5-4 and J is TRBJ2-1, with a weak D call TRBD1 (5 bases). V dropped 4 bases and J dropped 0 bases, with 14 bases sitting between them. The CDR3 covers 16 residues. Germline CDR1 and CDR2: SGHNT and YYREEE (reference sequence). In DNA form, the CDR3 reads TGTGCCAGCAGCCTCGACAGCTTACTCTCCTACAATGAGCAGTTCTTC. This sequence encodes CASSLDSLLSYNEQFF.